One and the same sample provided the 28 T cell receptor beta chains below, sequenced in a study of cytomegalovirus exposure and HLA in healthy donors. PCR employed 60 Vbeta and 13 Jbeta primers. The method was immunoSEQ multiplex PCR; TCRdb's version includes in-frame clones alone and lacks a portion of them. The table lists 140,000 to 150,000 clones, roughly 80% of them singletons. The sample consisted of PBMCs. These receptor sequences come from a man aged 40-50 years in good health and CMV-seronegative.

The genes are TRBV6-4 and TRBJ2-1, with a weak D call TRBD1 (6 bases). V was shortened by 0 bases and J by 6 bases, with 9 bases between the two germline ends. The V gene's germline CDR1 is MRHNA and CDR2 SNTAGT. The CDR3 runs 14 residues. CDR3 nucleotide sequence: TGTGCCAGCAGTGACTCGTACAGGGCCAATGAGCAGTTCTTC. Its translation is CASSDSYRANEQFF.

The J gene is TRBJ2-7, the V gene TRBV5-1, with 11 bases fitting TRBD2. Germline V gene sequence: CDR1 SGHRS, CDR2 YFSETQ. This CDR3 contains 18 residues. The junction had 16 bases not matched to a gene; V was cut back by 6 bases and J by 2 bases. This chain's CDR3 is CASKGVASGGTATYEQYF. CDR3 coding DNA: TGCGCCAGCAAGGGAGTGGCTAGCGGGGGGACAGCGACCTACGAGCAGTACTTC.

This clone came up many times. The chain employs TRBV15 and TRBJ1-4; weak D call: TRBD1 (6 bases). Germline V gene data show CDR1 as LNHNV and CDR2 as YYDKDF (reference sequence). V was shortened by 2 bases and J by 7 bases, with 11 bases between the two germline ends. This CDR3 comprises 14 residues. The CDR3 DNA reads TGTGCCACCAGCAGAAACAGGGAAGCTGAAAAACTGTTTTTT. Protein sequence: CATSRNREAEKLFF.

The rearrangement links TRBV9 to TRBJ2-3, with D possibly matching TRBD2 (5 bases). Germline V lookup: CDR1 SGDLS, CDR2 YYNGEE. CDR3 length equals 13 residues. V lost 5 bases and J lost 7, with 14 bases in between. CDR3 in DNA: TGTGCCAGCAGTTCGACTACACTAAATACGCAGTATTTT. Its translation: CASSSTTLNTQYF.

This rearrangement joins TRBV23-1 to TRBJ2-7, with D possibly being TRBD1 (7 bases). TRBV23-1 is reported as an ORF; its role is uncertain. The V end lost 3 bases, the J end lost 5 bases, and 20 bases lay between the germline ends. This CDR3 spans 16 amino acids. The CDR3 sequence is CASSHETGEVSDEQYF. CDR3 DNA: TGCGCCAGCAGTCATGAAACAGGGGAGGTTAGCGACGAGCAGTACTTC.

This chain joins TRBV27 and TRBJ1-6, with unresolved D. Germline loops: CDR1 MNHEY, CDR2 SMNVEV (reference sequence). The CDR3 is 19 amino acids. Deletions cut 0 bases from V and 7 bases from J, with 22 bases between. The CDR3 bases are TGTGCCAGCAGTTTATCCCCACCGACACAGCCACCCTTGAATTCACCCCTCCACTTT. Protein sequence: CASSLSPPTQPPLNSPLHF.

V is TRBV10-2 and J is TRBJ1-1; no definite D call. This CDR3 contains 13 residues. Trimming took off 8 bases at V and 8 bases at J, with 18 bases between the two ends. CDR1 is WSHSY and CDR2 is SAAADI in the germline V gene. CDR3 bases: TGCGCCAGCCTAACCGACACGGGAACGGAAGCTTTCTTT. Protein sequence: CASLTDTGTEAFF.

The chain links TRBV9 to TRBJ1-3; possibly TRBD1 for D (5 bases). Germline assignment: CDR1 SGDLS and CDR2 YYNGEE. The CDR3 sequence is 16 residues long. V gave up 2 bases and J gave up 0 bases, with 12 bases separating them. The CDR3 DNA sequence: TGTGCCAGCAGCGTCGACAGTCGCCCCTCTGGAAACACCATATATTTT. This gives the protein CASSVDSRPSGNTIYF.

V usage is TRBV4-2 and J usage is TRBJ2-7; D is ambiguous. Germline CDR1 reads LGHNA; CDR2 reads YNFKEQ. This CDR3 is built from 12 residues. V was clipped by 5 bases and J by 5 bases, with 10 bases between them. CDR3 nucleotides: TGTGCCAGCAGCTCACGAACGGACGAGCAGTACTTC. Translated: CASSSRTDEQYF.

The chain recombines TRBV29-1 with TRBJ2-5; 9 bases line up with TRBD1. Germline assignment: CDR1 SQVTM and CDR2 ANQGSEA. The ends lost 3 bases at V and 5 bases at J; junction bases unmatched: 7. The CDR3 sequence is 14 residues long. In DNA form, the CDR3 reads TGCAGCGTTGACCGGGACAGGGCGGGGGAGACCCAGTACTTC. It codes for CSVDRDRAGETQYF.

The rearrangement joins TRBV10-1 to TRBJ2-1; 7 nucleotides agree with TRBD1. The V gene end was trimmed by 2 bases and the J gene end by 4 bases; junction bases not matched to a gene: 8. The CDR3 contains 16 residues. CDR1 is WNHNN, CDR2 SYGVQD, per germline (reference sequence). The DNA for the CDR3 is TGCGCCAGCAGTGAGCCGACAGGGTCCGGTTACAATGAGCAGTTCTTC. As protein: CASSEPTGSGYNEQFF.

The chain joins TRBV5-4 to TRBJ1-2; 10 bases match TRBD1. Germline CDR1 reads SGHNT; CDR2 reads YYREEE (reference sequence). With V trimmed by 4 bases and J by 6 bases, 12 bases remained unmatched. The CDR3 length is 16 residues. CDR3 DNA: TGTGCCAGCAGCCATGGGACAGGGGCTGGTCGAGATGGCTACACCTTC. This gives the protein CASSHGTGAGRDGYTF.

The chain joins TRBV6-1 to TRBJ1-1; 7 bases agree with TRBD1. The CDR3 extends over 14 amino acids. From germline, CDR1 is MNHNS and CDR2 SASEGT. Unmatched junction bases numbered 3, after V lost 4 bases and J lost 1 base. CDR3 coding DNA: TGTGCCAGCAGTGGACAGGGACCGAACACTGAAGCTTTCTTT. Translating it yields CASSGQGPNTEAFF.

This clone was seen a handful of times. The chain uses TRBV7-9 and TRBJ2-7; 10 nucleotides align to TRBD2. The V gene end was trimmed by 4 bases and the J gene end by 4 bases; junction bases not matched to a gene: 10. Germline V lookup: CDR1 SEHNR, CDR2 FQNEAQ (reference sequence). The length of the CDR3 is 16 residues. The CDR3 spells CASSSPFTSGAYEQYF. DNA of the CDR3: TGTGCCAGCAGCTCCCCGTTTACTAGCGGGGCTTACGAGCAGTACTTC.

This chain connects TRBV7-9 to TRBJ1-4; D is ambiguous. This CDR3 is 15 amino acids long. Between the trimmed V and J ends, which lost 1 base and 1 base, there was a span of 7 bases. Germline CDR1 and CDR2: SEHNR and FQNEAQ (reference sequence). The CDR3 spells CASSLVGLTNEKLFF. CDR3 bases: TGTGCCAGCAGCTTAGTTGGGCTAACTAATGAAAAACTGTTTTTT.

The J gene is TRBJ1-5, the V gene TRBV11-2; TRBD1 is a possible D gene (5 bases). Trimming removed 5 bases at V and 6 bases at J, with 14 bases between. CDR1 SGHAT and CDR2 FQNNGV come from the germline V gene. CDR3 length: 14 amino acids. The CDR3 DNA reads as TGTGCCAGCAGCGCCGGCAGGGATCCTCAGCCCCAGCATTTT. It codes for CASSAGRDPQPQHF. The full variable domain, in which reference TRBV11-2 and TRBJ1-5 provide the parts outside the CDR3, is EAGVAQSPRYKIIEKRQSVAFWCNPISGHATLYWYQQILGQGPKLLIQFQNNGVVDDSQLPKDRFSAERLKGVDSTLKIQPAKLEDSAVYLCASSAGRDPQPQHFGDGTRLSIL.

The gene calls are TRBV2 and TRBJ1-2; 7 nucleotides align to TRBD1. The CDR3 is made up of 14 amino acids. Per germline, CDR1 SNHLY and CDR2 FYNNEI. The J segment lost 4 bases and the V segment lost 8 bases, leaving 10 bases of the junction unmatched. CDR3 residues: CASVVAGGFYGYTF. Written as DNA, the CDR3 is TGTGCCAGCGTAGTGGCAGGGGGATTCTATGGCTACACCTTC.

The chain employs TRBV21-1 and TRBJ1-2; the table's TRBD1 call for D was not verified on the DNA. TRBV21-1 is noted as a pseudogene. This CDR3 region has 16 residues. The CDR3 DNA reads TGTGCCAGCAGCACCATCCGGACAGGGTCCTTCTATGGCTACACCTTC. This codes for CASSTIRTGSFYGYTF.

This chain connects TRBV10-2 to TRBJ1-3; 8 bases match TRBD1. Trimming took 8 bases from V and 2 from J; bases not matched to a gene: 5. The CDR3 consists of 14 residues. Germline V CDR1 and CDR2: WSHSY, SAAADI. The CDR3 loop reads CASWAGQAGNTIYF. In DNA, the CDR3 is TGCGCCAGCTGGGCGGGACAGGCTGGAAACACCATATATTTT.

J is TRBJ2-1 and V is TRBV6-5; 7 positions match TRBD1. V was clipped by 2 bases and J by 0 bases; unmatched bases: 4. Looked up from germline, CDR1 is MNHEY and CDR2 is SVGAGI. CDR3 size: 16 residues. The CDR3 reads CASSYPRQGSYNEQFF. CDR3 in DNA: TGTGCCAGCAGTTACCCAAGACAGGGCTCCTACAATGAGCAGTTCTTC.

As regards this clone: At one end the junction does not follow the germline gene, possibly because of a read error. This specimen includes other DNA sequences encoding the same CDR3. The chain recombines TRBV28 with TRBJ2-7, with D maybe TRBD1 (6 bases). Per the germline V gene, CDR1 is MDHEN and CDR2 is SYDVKM. The CDR3 covers 15 residues. The CDR3 loop reads CASSLGQSFSYEQYF. The CDR3 coding sequence is TGTGCCAGCAGCCTTGGACAGTCCTTCTCCTACGAGCAATACTTC.

This rearrangement joins TRBV9 to TRBJ1-2; 10 bases fit TRBD1. The CDR3 is 13 amino acids. Germline V gives CDR1 SGDLS, CDR2 YYNGEE. The ends lost 3 bases at V and 8 bases at J; junction bases unmatched: 4. The DNA of the CDR3 is TGTGCCAGCAGCGGACAGGGGGCTGAAGGCTACACCTTC. Protein sequence: CASSGQGAEGYTF.

This clone was counted only a few times. This chain links TRBV6-5 with TRBJ1-4, with D perhaps TRBD1 (6 bases). V was cut by 4 bases and J by 3 bases, with 12 bases left in between. The germline V gene has CDR1 MNHEY and CDR2 SVGAGI. The CDR3 is made up of 15 amino acids. The chain's CDR3 is CASSFDRRPNEKLFF. CDR3 coding DNA: TGTGCCAGCAGTTTCGACAGGCGGCCTAATGAAAAACTGTTTTTT.

The rearrangement joins TRBV4-2 to TRBJ2-5; D may be TRBD2 (6 bases). V was trimmed by 0 bases and J by 2 bases, leaving 7 bases between them. In germline, CDR1 is LGHNA, CDR2 YNFKEQ. The length of the CDR3 is 14 residues. In DNA, the CDR3 is TGTGCCAGCAGCCAAGACGGACTACAAGAGACCCAGTACTTC. Amino acid sequence: CASSQDGLQETQYF.

The chain couples TRBV6-5 to TRBJ1-2; TRBD1 aligns across 8 bases. The CDR3 consists of 13 residues. Germline V lookup: CDR1 MNHEY, CDR2 SVGAGI. Trimming took 6 bases from V and 4 from J; bases not matched to a gene: 4. CDR3 in amino acids: CASRQGGIYGYTF. The CDR3 DNA is TGTGCCAGCAGACAGGGGGGAATCTATGGCTACACCTTC.

The chain is built from TRBV27 and TRBJ1-5, with a weak D call TRBD1 (5 bases). V dropped 5 bases and J dropped 10 bases, with 18 bases sitting between them. The germline CDR1 and CDR2 sequences are MNHEY and SMNVEV (reference sequence). The CDR3 consists of 14 residues. The CDR3 loop is CASSGSGRRSPQHF. CDR3 DNA sequence: TGTGCCAGCAGTGGATCAGGGCGCCGCAGCCCCCAGCATTTT.

CDR3 nucleotide sequence: TGCGCCAGCAGCGCATTAGTCGGAAACACCATATATTTT. It codes for CASSALVGNTIYF. The chain is built from TRBV5-1 and TRBJ1-3; D is unresolved. The CDR3 has 13 residues. The germline CDR1 and CDR2 sequences are SGHRS and YFSETQ. Between the trimmed V and J ends, which lost 4 bases and 4 bases, there was a span of 9 bases.

This chain joins TRBV7-2 and TRBJ1-4; D is unclear. V lost 3 bases and J 4 bases, leaving 6 bases between the germline ends. The CDR3 loop spans 13 amino acids. CDR1 is SGHTA and CDR2 is FQGNSA in the germline V gene. Written as DNA, the CDR3 is TGTGCCAGCAGCTTGAGGGTTAATGAAAAACTGTTTTTT. Translation gives CASSLRVNEKLFF.